Below, 9 T cell receptor beta chains from the same sample are listed, as sequenced in a study of T cell responses to AZD1222 COVID-19 vaccine. Clones were read by immunoSEQ multiplex PCR, and TCRdb kept only the in-frame ones, dropping some. The table includes just over 150,000 clones, less than 90% detected once. The input for sequencing was peripheral blood, taken after recovery from COVID-19. These receptors came from an adult who had recovered from COVID-19.

The rearrangement links TRBV28 to TRBJ1-6; D is unclear. Germline V CDR1 and CDR2: MDHEN, SYDVKM. The CDR3 is made up of 14 amino acids. V was trimmed by 5 bases and J by 7 bases, leaving 12 bases between them. The CDR3 here is CASSLRAANSPLHF. CDR3 nucleotide sequence: TGTGCCAGCAGTCTCCGGGCAGCGAATTCACCCCTCCACTTT. The whole variable domain, remainder taken from reference TRBV28 and TRBJ1-6, is DVKVTQSSRYLVKRTGEKVFLECVQDMDHENMFWYRQDPGLGLRLIYFSYDVKMKEKGDIPEGYSVSREKKERFSLILESASTNQTSMYLCASSLRAANSPLHFGNGTRLTVT.

This sequence joins TRBV5-4 and TRBJ1-2; TRBD1 might be the D (5 bases). The V and J ends lost 1 base and 3 bases respectively, with 13 bases between them. This CDR3 region has 15 residues. The germline V gene encodes CDR1 SGHNT and CDR2 YYREEE (reference sequence). The CDR3 DNA reads as TGTGCCAGCAGCTTGATCAGGGCGTTGCACTATGGCTACACCTTC. This translates into CASSLIRALHYGYTF.

The genes are TRBV19 and TRBJ1-6, with 7 bases aligning to TRBD1. CDR3 length: 15 amino acids. Germline V gene lookup returns CDR1 LNHDA and CDR2 SQIVND (reference sequence). After removal of 4 bases from V and 5 bases from J, the junction contained 5 bases not matched to a gene. For the CDR3, the DNA is TGTGCCAGTAGTAGCCGGGACAGAAATAATTCACCCCTCCACTTT. Its translation: CASSSRDRNNSPLHF. The whole variable domain, filled in from reference TRBV19 and TRBJ1-6, reads DGGITQSPKYLFRKEGQNVTLSCEQNLNHDAMYWYRQDPGQGLRLIYYSQIVNDFQKGDIAEGYSVSREKKESFPLTVTSAQKNPTAFYLCASSSRDRNNSPLHFGNGTRLTVT.

The chain combines TRBV7-8 with TRBJ2-7, with 7 bases fitting TRBD1. The germline gives CDR1 SGHVS, CDR2 FQNEAQ. V shed 2 bases and J 4 bases; nucleotides not matched to a gene: 8. This CDR3 region has 15 residues. CDR3 sequence (DNA): TGTGCCAGCAGCTTACTAAAAGGGGGCTTTTACGAGCAGTACTTC. Residues: CASSLLKGGFYEQYF.

This clone showed up just a few times. This chain connects TRBV7-9 to TRBJ1-2, with D perhaps matching TRBD1 (5 bases). With 0 bases removed from V and 4 bases from J, the gap between germline ends came to 12 bases. Per germline, CDR1 SEHNR and CDR2 FQNEAQ (reference sequence). The CDR3 spans 15 residues. As DNA, the CDR3 is TGTGCCAGCAGCTTAGCTGGCAGGGAGGCCTATGGCTACACCTTC. Translation gives CASSLAGREAYGYTF.

The rearrangement links TRBV4-1 to TRBJ2-7, with D possibly TRBD1 on 7 matching bases. Trimming cost V 4 bases and J 2 bases, with 12 bases left between them. CDR3 length: 14 residues. CDR1 is MGHRA and CDR2 is YSYEKL in the germline V gene. CDR3 sequence: CASSPAGTAYEQYF. The CDR3 DNA reads as TGCGCCAGCAGCCCGGCGGGGACAGCCTACGAGCAGTACTTC.

The chain has TRBV18 and TRBJ1-1; TRBD1 is a possible D gene (5 bases). V was cut by 6 bases and J by 8 bases, with 19 bases left in between. This CDR3 is 14 amino acids long. Germline V gene lookup returns CDR1 KGHSH and CDR2 LQKENI. The CDR3 coding sequence is TGTGCCAGCTCCCCTCAGAACAGGCGGACCGAAGCTTTCTTT. It specifies CASSPQNRRTEAFF.

The rearrangement joins TRBV7-2 to TRBJ1-5; weak D call: TRBD1 (6 bases). CDR1 and CDR2 (germline): SGHTA, FQGNSA. The CDR3 covers 15 residues. Trimming left V 5 bases short and J 5 bases short, with 16 bases between. The CDR3 nucleotides are TGTGCCAGCAGCCGCAGGGGTGGTAGAGATCAGCCCCAGCATTTT. Protein product: CASSRRGGRDQPQHF.

This clone was seen just once. This chain links TRBV5-1 with TRBJ2-2; D perhaps matches TRBD2 (6 bases). This CDR3 has 16 residues. Germline-derived CDR1 and CDR2 are SGHRS and YFSETQ. Trimming removed 0 bases from V and 0 bases from J, with 9 bases in between. The CDR3 region has the DNA TGCGCCAGCAGCTTGGAAACGGGGGCGAACACCGGGGAGCTGTTTTTT. Translation: CASSLETGANTGELFF.